Presented here are 28 T cell receptor beta chains from one specimen sequenced in a study of OX40 agonist ivuxolimab in advanced cancers. The protocol was immunoSEQ multiplex PCR, while the TCRdb copy is restricted to in-frame clones and leaves out a portion. Of around 68,000 clones detected, roughly 88% appear once; the ten largest clones hold approximately 1.1%. This specimen consisted of CD4+ or CD8+ T cells sorted from blood, obtained in a trial of the OX40 agonist ivuxolimab. These TCRs come from an adult with an advanced solid tumor such as melanoma, head and neck, liver or kidney cancer.

The chain employs TRBV6-4 and TRBJ2-3; D gene uncertain. In germline, CDR1 is MRHNA, CDR2 SNTAGT. This CDR3 has 13 amino acids. V dropped 5 bases and J dropped 3 bases, with 9 bases sitting between them. The CDR3 DNA reads TGTGCCAGCAGTTGGTCCCTTACAGATACGCAGTATTTT. The encoded protein is CASSWSLTDTQYF.

This chain joins TRBV18 and TRBJ2-4; D may be TRBD2 (5 bases). There are 13 residues in the CDR3. V lost 5 bases to trimming and J lost 8 bases, with 13 bases between them. Germline values: CDR1 KGHSH, CDR2 LQKENI. The CDR3 is CASSVTGSDIQYF. CDR3 sequence (DNA): TGTGCCAGCTCAGTTACGGGATCGGACATTCAGTACTTC.

V is TRBV15 and J is TRBJ2-5, with D unclear. The J call could be wrong; TRBJ2-7 is a better fit for the DNA end. CDR3 size: 16 residues. The germline gives CDR1 LNHNV, CDR2 YYDKDF (reference sequence). This CDR3 reads CATSRPPSTETYEQYF. As DNA, the CDR3 is TGTGCCACCAGCAGACCGCCGTCGACGGAAACCTACGAGCAGTACTTC.

The rearrangement links TRBV15 to TRBJ2-3, with D possibly matching TRBD1 (5 bases). The length of the CDR3 is 13 residues. Germline V gene data show CDR1 as LNHNV and CDR2 as YYDKDF (reference sequence). The ends were cut back, 2 bases at V and 4 bases at J, with 7 bases in the middle. In DNA form, the CDR3 reads TGTGCCACCAGCAGACAGGGTCCAGATACGCAGTATTTT. Its protein product is CATSRQGPDTQYF.

The rearrangement uses TRBV5-6 and TRBJ2-3, with no clear D. Per the germline V gene, CDR1 is SGHDT and CDR2 is YYEEEE. This CDR3 comprises 12 residues. Trimming pared 4 bases from V and 2 bases from J, leaving 5 bases between. CDR3 loop: CASSLNTDTQYF. The CDR3 DNA sequence: TGTGCCAGCAGCCTAAACACAGATACGCAGTATTTT.

This clone was observed a single time. The rearrangement joins TRBV7-6 to TRBJ2-7; a weak D match, TRBD2 (6 bases). Between the trimmed V and J ends, which lost 4 bases and 6 bases, there was a span of 16 bases. The CDR3 covers 14 residues. CDR1 and CDR2 (germline): SGHVS, FNYEAQ. The CDR3 region has the DNA TGTGCCAGCAGCTCTGGGACTTCTTACAGCGAGCAGTACTTC. Translated, it gives CASSSGTSYSEQYF.

This chain links TRBV7-2 with TRBJ2-5, with unresolved D. The CDR3 length is 13 residues. Trimming removed 5 bases from V and 1 base from J, with 8 bases in between. Germline V gene data show CDR1 as SGHTA and CDR2 as FQGNSA. The CDR3 here is CASSPVSQETQYF. CDR3 in DNA: TGTGCCAGCAGCCCGGTTTCCCAAGAGACCCAGTACTTC.

Only a few counts were recorded for this clone. CDR3 protein: CASSKGWTRGGAFF. DNA of the CDR3: TGTGCCAGCAGCAAGGGTTGGACGCGCGGAGGAGCTTTCTTT. This chain links TRBV28 with TRBJ1-1; D gene ambiguous. V lost 6 bases, J lost 10 bases, and 21 bases lay in between. In germline, CDR1 is MDHEN, CDR2 SYDVKM. The CDR3 length is 14 residues.

V and J are TRBV4-2 and TRBJ1-4; D gene unclear. V was cut by 3 bases and J by 0 bases, with 17 bases left in between. The CDR3 spans 18 residues. Germline CDR1 and CDR2: LGHNA and YNFKEQ. CDR3 sequence (DNA): TGTGCCAGCAGCCAGATTTCTTTGGGCACGGCAACTAATGAAAAACTGTTTTTT. This codes for CASSQISLGTATNEKLFF.

This chain uses TRBV30 with TRBJ2-1, with 8 bases aligning to TRBD1. The V segment lost 2 bases and the J segment 4 bases; nucleotides outside the gene matches: 4. Looked up from germline, CDR1 is GTSNPN and CDR2 is SVGIG (reference sequence). The length of the CDR3 is 14 residues. DNA for the CDR3: TGTGCCTGGAGTTTTGGACAGGGTTACAATGAGCAGTTCTTC. Protein: CAWSFGQGYNEQFF.

V gene TRBV27 combines with J gene TRBJ2-5; D is possibly TRBD1 (5 bases). The CDR3 length is 13 residues. V was cut by 5 bases and J by 4 bases, with 11 bases left in between. CDR1 and CDR2 from the germline V gene are MNHEY and SMNVEV (reference sequence). CDR3 loop: CASSPLQGETQYF. CDR3 in DNA: TGTGCCAGCAGTCCTCTGCAGGGAGAGACCCAGTACTTC.

The chain employs TRBV6-1 and TRBJ1-2; D may be TRBD1 (6 bases). This CDR3 has 14 residues. Germline CDR1 MNHNS, CDR2 SASEGT. V was pared by 8 bases and J by 3 bases, with 16 bases between. CDR3: CASGASGTHYGYTF. For the CDR3, the DNA is TGTGCCAGCGGGGCCTCCGGGACACACTATGGCTACACCTTC.

The chain links TRBV29-1 to TRBJ2-6; 9 bases map to TRBD1. This CDR3 has 16 residues. Germline trimming cut 4 bases from V and 4 bases from J; bases unmatched to any gene: 8. Germline V CDR1 and CDR2: SQVTM, ANQGSEA. The CDR3 protein is CSVVENRGQGANVLTF. CDR3 DNA: TGCAGCGTTGTGGAGAACAGGGGGCAAGGGGCCAACGTCCTGACTTTC. Based on the CDR3 plus reference TRBV29-1 and TRBJ2-6, the full variable domain is SAVISQKPSRDICQRGTSLTIQCQVDSQVTMMFWYRQQPGQSLTLIATANQGSEATYESGFVIDKFPISRPNLTFSTLTVSNMSPEDSSIYLCSVVENRGQGANVLTFGAGSRLTVL.

J is TRBJ1-2 and V is TRBV7-9; D is unclear. Trimming cost V 1 base and J 8 bases, with 8 bases left between them. This CDR3 is 12 amino acids long. Looked up from germline, CDR1 is SEHNR and CDR2 is FQNEAQ (reference sequence). DNA for the CDR3: TGTGCCAGCAGCTTAGATGGAAGGGGCTACACCTTC. Protein: CASSLDGRGYTF.

The DNA for the CDR3 is TGTGCCAGCAGTGGGACAGGGTGGACTGAAGCTTTCTTT. Residues: CASSGTGWTEAFF. This chain links TRBV2 with TRBJ1-1; 8 positions match TRBD1. CDR1 and CDR2 from the germline V gene are SNHLY and FYNNEI. The CDR3 extends over 13 amino acids. V lost 4 bases, J lost 5 bases, and 3 bases stayed unmatched.

The genes are TRBV30 and TRBJ1-4; D perhaps matches TRBD1 (6 bases). Trimming left V 2 bases short and J 6 bases short, with 13 bases between. Germline CDR1 is GTSNPN and CDR2 is SVGIG (reference sequence). CDR3 size: 14 residues. CDR3 sequence: CAWSITGIHEKLFF. The CDR3 coding sequence is TGTGCCTGGAGTATTACAGGGATCCATGAAAAACTGTTTTTT.

The gene calls are TRBV7-9 and TRBJ2-1; 7 nucleotides agree with TRBD1. Trimming cost V 5 bases and J 4 bases; bases outside gene matches: 5. The germline V gene has CDR1 SEHNR and CDR2 FQNEAQ (reference sequence). CDR3 size: 14 residues. The chain's CDR3 is CASSPGTEYNEQFF. CDR3 DNA sequence: TGTGCCAGCAGCCCCGGGACAGAGTACAATGAGCAGTTCTTC.

The chain recombines TRBV11-2 with TRBJ1-3, with TRBD1 as a possible D gene (6 bases). Looked up from germline, CDR1 is SGHAT and CDR2 is FQNNGV. V was clipped by 5 bases and J by 5 bases, with 19 bases between them. This CDR3 spans 16 amino acids. Written as DNA, the CDR3 is TGTGCCAGCAGCCGGGACACCAGTCCGGGTAGAAACACCATATATTTT. Residues: CASSRDTSPGRNTIYF. Variable domain in full (rest from reference TRBV11-2 and TRBJ1-3): EAGVAQSPRYKIIEKRQSVAFWCNPISGHATLYWYQQILGQGPKLLIQFQNNGVVDDSQLPKDRFSAERLKGVDSTLKIQPAKLEDSAVYLCASSRDTSPGRNTIYFGEGSWLTVV.

This rearrangement joins TRBV9 to TRBJ2-1; D is ambiguous. V lost 0 bases, J lost 6 bases, and 10 bases lay in between. CDR1 and CDR2 (germline): SGDLS, YYNGEE. CDR3 size: 14 residues. CDR3 coding DNA: TGTGCCAGCAGCGTAGGCGTCCTGGGCAATGAGCAGTTCTTC. Residues: CASSVGVLGNEQFF.

This clone occurred once. V gene TRBV29-1 combines with J gene TRBJ2-1, with 8 positions matching TRBD2. J gave up 7 bases and V 6 bases, and 8 bases lay outside the gene matches. Germline CDR1 SQVTM, CDR2 ANQGSEA. This CDR3 contains 13 residues. The CDR3, as DNA: TGCAGCGTATCTAGCGGGTTGAGGAATGAGCAGTTCTTC. Protein sequence: CSVSSGLRNEQFF.

V and J are TRBV29-1 and TRBJ1-6; 8 bases are a match to TRBD1. Germline-derived CDR1 and CDR2 are SQVTM and ANQGSEA. This CDR3 has 13 residues. The J segment lost 6 bases and the V segment lost 6 bases, leaving 4 bases of the junction unmatched. CDR3 coding DNA: TGCAGCGTACAGGGGGGTTTTAATTCACCCCTCCACTTT. Translating gives CSVQGGFNSPLHF.

This chain uses TRBV4-1 with TRBJ2-3; 7 bases map to TRBD2. The CDR3 sequence is 14 residues long. V shed 4 bases and J 5 bases; nucleotides not matched to a gene: 6. Germline CDR1 and CDR2: MGHRA and YSYEKL. Here the CDR3 DNA reads TGCGCCAGCAGCCCAAGGGAGGGTCGAGATACGCAGTATTTT. As protein: CASSPREGRDTQYF.

CDR3 nucleotides: TGTGCCAGCAGCTCGGGACCAAACACCGGGGAGCTGTTTTTT. Its translation is CASSSGPNTGELFF. V and J are TRBV11-2 and TRBJ2-2; D may correspond to TRBD1 or TRBD2 (5 bases each). Germline V gives CDR1 SGHAT, CDR2 FQNNGV. The CDR3 spans 14 residues. Trimming pared 4 bases from V and 2 bases from J, leaving 8 bases between.

V and J are TRBV11-2 and TRBJ2-3; D not resolved. This CDR3 comprises 15 residues. In germline, CDR1 is SGHAT, CDR2 FQNNGV. Trimming cost V 5 bases and J 0 bases, with 12 bases left between them. CDR3 DNA sequence: TGTGCCAGCAGCCTCGACGGAAAGAGCACAGATACGCAGTATTTT. Residues: CASSLDGKSTDTQYF. The whole variable domain, remainder taken from reference TRBV11-2 and TRBJ2-3, is EAGVAQSPRYKIIEKRQSVAFWCNPISGHATLYWYQQILGQGPKLLIQFQNNGVVDDSQLPKDRFSAERLKGVDSTLKIQPAKLEDSAVYLCASSLDGKSTDTQYFGPGTRLTVL.

The rearrangement joins TRBV6-1 to TRBJ1-1; 8 bases are a match to TRBD1. The trim removed 0 bases at V and 4 bases at J, leaving 4 bases unmatched. Per germline, CDR1 MNHNS and CDR2 SASEGT. This CDR3 is built from 15 residues. Here the CDR3 reads CASSEAWTGSTEAFF. The CDR3 region has the DNA TGTGCCAGCAGTGAAGCCTGGACAGGGAGCACTGAAGCTTTCTTT.

This clone has a handful of counts. V and J are TRBV28 and TRBJ1-2; 8 nucleotides line up with TRBD1. Germline loops: CDR1 MDHEN, CDR2 SYDVKM. Germline trimming cut 6 bases from V and 4 bases from J; bases unmatched to any gene: 7. CDR3 size: 14 residues. CDR3 nucleotides: TGTGCCAGCAGCTCTACAGGGGGAGTCTATGGCTACACCTTC. This gives the protein CASSSTGGVYGYTF.

The V and J genes are TRBV18 and TRBJ2-5, with D possibly TRBD2 on 5 matching bases. V was pared by 4 bases and J by 5 bases, with 11 bases between. The germline V gene encodes CDR1 KGHSH and CDR2 LQKENI. The CDR3 is made up of 13 amino acids. In nucleotides, the CDR3 is TGTGCCAGCTCACAGGGAGACATGGAGACCCAGTACTTC. Translated, it gives CASSQGDMETQYF.

The chain is built from TRBV10-2 and TRBJ2-7; 9 bases fit TRBD2. With V trimmed by 0 bases and J by 9 bases, 21 bases remained unmatched. Per the germline V gene, CDR1 is WSHSY and CDR2 is SAAADI. The CDR3 is made up of 19 amino acids. Here the CDR3 DNA reads TGCGCCAGCAGTGAGTCGAGTCACTTGTTTGCGGGAGGGCCCGATCGGCAGTACTTC. Translated, it gives CASSESSHLFAGGPDRQYF.